This T cell receptor beta chain was retrieved from a study of OX40 agonist ivuxolimab in advanced cancers. Study at large: With ivuxolimab, an agonistic anti-OX40 (CD134) antibody, patients were treated.

Sequencing used immunoSEQ multiplex PCR; TCRdb keeps in-frame clones, though not all of them. Among about 40,000 clones listed, roughly 81% were seen once. The CDR3 has 13 residues. Looked up from germline, CDR1 is SGHRS and CDR2 is YFSETQ. V gave up 5 bases and J gave up 1 base, with 9 bases separating them. The rearrangement links TRBV5-1 to TRBJ1-2; D is uncertain. The sample here was CD4+ or CD8+ T cells sorted from blood, taken in a trial of the OX40 agonist ivuxolimab. The receptor was isolated from an adult with an advanced solid tumor such as melanoma, head and neck, liver or kidney cancer. CDR3 DNA sequence: TGCGCCAGCAGTTCGAGAGGTAACTATGGCTACACCTTC. It specifies CASSSRGNYGYTF.